These 17 T cell receptor beta chains were sequenced from one sample in a study of technical replicates of blood from several donors. The protocol was immunoSEQ multiplex PCR, while the TCRdb copy is restricted to in-frame clones and leaves out a portion. This table holds around 85,000 clones, 90% to 95% found once. Sequencing was carried out using T cells isolated from PBMCs. The receptor source for this set is a human donor in good health.

CDR3 protein: CASSLYGSDEQFF. The CDR3, as DNA: TGTGCCAGCAGTTTATACGGGAGTGATGAGCAGTTCTTC. This chain links TRBV27 with TRBJ2-1; D is perhaps TRBD2 (6 bases). Germline CDR1 reads MNHEY; CDR2 reads SMNVEV (reference sequence). V gave up 1 base and J gave up 8 bases, with 9 bases separating them. The length of the CDR3 is 13 residues.

The chain recombines TRBV7-2 with TRBJ2-3; D gene ambiguous. The V gene's germline CDR1 is SGHTA and CDR2 FQGNSA. The CDR3 extends over 13 amino acids. Deletions cut 2 bases from V and 4 bases from J, with 7 bases between. CDR3 sequence (DNA): TGTGCCAGCAGCTTACAGTTCTCAGATACGCAGTATTTT. Its translation: CASSLQFSDTQYF.

The chain has TRBV5-4 and TRBJ2-3, with a tentative D call TRBD2 (6 bases). Germline loops: CDR1 SGHNT, CDR2 YYREEE (reference sequence). V was pared by 1 base and J by 4 bases, with 10 bases between. CDR3 length: 14 amino acids. The CDR3 region is CASSLPRESDTQYF. The CDR3 bases are TGTGCCAGCAGCTTGCCGCGGGAATCAGATACGCAGTATTTT.

The chain combines TRBV19 with TRBJ2-1; the D is unclear. V was shortened by 3 bases and J by 6 bases, with 15 bases between the two germline ends. The germline gives CDR1 LNHDA, CDR2 SQIVND (reference sequence). The CDR3 spans 15 residues. The CDR3 here is CASSMIGGVSNEQFF. CDR3 DNA sequence: TGTGCCAGTAGTATGATTGGCGGCGTCTCCAATGAGCAGTTCTTC.

V gene TRBV5-1 combines with J gene TRBJ2-3, with TRBD2 identical over 7 bases. This CDR3 region has 15 residues. V gave up 4 bases and J gave up 4 bases; unmatched junction bases: 9. CDR1 and CDR2 (germline): SGHRS, YFSETQ. CDR3 DNA sequence: TGCGCCAGCAGCAGTATGTCCCGGGGGGCAGATACGCAGTATTTT. Protein sequence: CASSSMSRGADTQYF. Variable domain in full (rest from reference TRBV5-1 and TRBJ2-3): KAGVTQTPRYLIKTRGQQVTLSCSPISGHRSVSWYQQTPGQGLQFLFEYFSETQRNKGNFPGRFSGRQFSNSRSEMNVSTLELGDSALYLCASSSMSRGADTQYFGPGTRLTVL.

This chain links TRBV5-1 with TRBJ1-4; D not resolved. This CDR3 is built from 17 residues. The germline V gene encodes CDR1 SGHRS and CDR2 YFSETQ. Trimming pared 1 base from V and 8 bases from J, leaving 21 bases between. The CDR3 loop is CASSLKRDAPLEEKLFF. The CDR3 DNA reads as TGCGCCAGCAGCTTGAAGCGGGATGCCCCGCTTGAGGAAAAACTGTTTTTT.

V and J are TRBV6-5 and TRBJ2-7, with D unresolved. Trimming took 7 bases from V and 2 from J, leaving 15 bases between them. Germline CDR1 reads MNHEY; CDR2 reads SVGAGI. There are 14 residues in the CDR3. The DNA of the CDR3 is TGTGCCAGCATCAATAGCATTTACCCCTACGAGCAGTACTTC. Its translation: CASINSIYPYEQYF.

The rearrangement links TRBV4-1 to TRBJ2-1; TRBD2 aligns across 7 bases. Germline V gene sequence: CDR1 MGHRA, CDR2 YSYEKL. This CDR3 has 15 amino acids. V was pared by 2 bases and J by 8 bases, with 9 bases of the junction left unmatched. The DNA for the CDR3 is TGCGCCAGCAGCCAATTTTGGGCTAGCGGCCATGAGCAGTTCTTC. Protein: CASSQFWASGHEQFF.

This clone is a singleton in its sample. The genes are TRBV6-1 and TRBJ2-5; D is possibly TRBD2 (6 bases). V lost 5 bases, J lost 4 bases, and 11 bases lay in between. Germline values: CDR1 MNHNS, CDR2 SASEGT. The CDR3 is 13 amino acids. In DNA form, the CDR3 reads TGTGCCAGCAGTCCCGAGGAGGGAGAGACCCAGTACTTC. It is translated as CASSPEEGETQYF.

The chain joins TRBV6-5 to TRBJ1-5; 7 nucleotides align to TRBD1. After removal of 2 bases from V and 3 bases from J, the junction contained 1 base not matched to a gene. Germline V gene sequence: CDR1 MNHEY, CDR2 SVGAGI. This CDR3 region has 14 residues. CDR3 loop: CASSYGTANQPQHF. The DNA for the CDR3 is TGTGCCAGCAGTTACGGGACAGCCAATCAGCCCCAGCATTTT.

The chain employs TRBV6-1 and TRBJ1-2; 12 bases match TRBD1. This CDR3 has 15 residues. After removal of 3 bases from V and 6 bases from J, the junction contained 5 bases not matched to a gene. Germline values: CDR1 MNHNS, CDR2 SASEGT. For the CDR3, the DNA is TGTGCCAGCAGTGATGCGGGACAGGGGGCTAATGGCTACACCTTC. This sequence encodes CASSDAGQGANGYTF.

This clone was recorded only once. The chain has TRBV5-1 and TRBJ1-2, with a weak D call TRBD1 (6 bases). The germline CDR1 and CDR2 sequences are SGHRS and YFSETQ. V was trimmed by 4 bases and J by 3 bases, leaving 16 bases between them. The CDR3 covers 15 residues. CDR3: CASSLDSQGHYGYTF. In DNA, the CDR3 is TGCGCCAGCAGCCTTGATTCACAGGGACACTATGGCTACACCTTC.

In its sample, this clone was seen a few times. This sequence joins TRBV6-5 and TRBJ2-1; unclear D gene. Germline CDR1 reads MNHEY; CDR2 reads SVGAGI. V lost 7 bases and J 12 bases, leaving 13 bases between the germline ends. The CDR3 runs to 11 residues. The CDR3 DNA follows: TGTGCCAGCACTTTTCTAGAAGTGCAGTTCTTC. Translating it yields CASTFLEVQFF.

V usage is TRBV10-3 and J usage is TRBJ2-1; D is possibly TRBD2 (6 bases). V dropped 8 bases and J dropped 1 base, with 12 bases sitting between them. Germline-derived CDR1 and CDR2 are ENHRY and SYGVKD. The CDR3 loop spans 14 amino acids. For the CDR3, the DNA is TGTGCCATCGGGGGACTTAATTCCTACAATGAGCAGTTCTTC. Translation: CAIGGLNSYNEQFF.

On this clone itself: A read error may produce the germline difference seen at one junction end. The chain uses TRBV28 and TRBJ2-5; D may be TRBD1 (6 bases). This CDR3 is built from 14 residues. Germline values: CDR1 MDHEN, CDR2 SYDVKM. CDR3 coding DNA: TGTGCCAGCAGCTTATTAGGGGGCCAAGAGACCCAGTACTTC. This gives the protein CASSLLGGQETQYF.

This clone was observed a handful of times. The CDR3 loop is CSVREVSGEKLFF. The CDR3 DNA sequence: TGCAGCGTGAGGGAGGTTTCTGGAGAAAAACTGTTTTTT. The rearrangement uses TRBV29-1 and TRBJ1-4; D unresolved. Trimming took off 6 bases at V and 8 bases at J, with 16 bases between the two ends. The CDR3 loop spans 13 amino acids. Germline values: CDR1 SQVTM, CDR2 ANQGSEA.

The V gene is TRBV28, the J gene TRBJ1-5, with TRBD1 matching over 7 bases. This CDR3 spans 12 amino acids. V lost 5 bases to trimming and J lost 11 bases; unmatched junction nucleotides: 6. Per the germline V gene, CDR1 is MDHEN and CDR2 is SYDVKM. CDR3 protein: CASSPQQGTQHF. The CDR3 DNA follows: TGTGCCAGCAGTCCTCAACAGGGGACCCAGCATTTT.